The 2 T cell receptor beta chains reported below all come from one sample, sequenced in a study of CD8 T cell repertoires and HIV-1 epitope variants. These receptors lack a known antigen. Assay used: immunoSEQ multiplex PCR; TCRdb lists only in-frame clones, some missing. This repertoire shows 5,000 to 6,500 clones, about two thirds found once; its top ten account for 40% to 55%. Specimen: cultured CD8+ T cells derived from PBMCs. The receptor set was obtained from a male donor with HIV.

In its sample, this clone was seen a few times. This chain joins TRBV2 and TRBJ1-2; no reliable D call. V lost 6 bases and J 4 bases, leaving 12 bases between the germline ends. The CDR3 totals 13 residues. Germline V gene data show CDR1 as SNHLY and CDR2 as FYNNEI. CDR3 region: CASSFGRGYGYTF. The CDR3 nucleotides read TGTGCCAGCAGCTTCGGACGGGGCTATGGCTACACCTTC. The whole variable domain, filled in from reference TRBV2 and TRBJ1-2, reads EPEVTQTPSHQVTQMGQEVILRCVPISNHLYFYWYRQILGQKVEFLVSFYNNEISEKSEIFDDQFSVERPDGSNFTLKIRSTKLEDSAMYFCASSFGRGYGYTFGSGTRLTVV.

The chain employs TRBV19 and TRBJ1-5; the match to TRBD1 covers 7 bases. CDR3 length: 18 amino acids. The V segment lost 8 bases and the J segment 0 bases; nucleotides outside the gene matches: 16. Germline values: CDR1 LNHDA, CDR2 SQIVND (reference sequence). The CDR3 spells CASEYVRQGTYSNQPQHF. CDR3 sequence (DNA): TGTGCCAGTGAATATGTGAGACAGGGAACTTATAGCAATCAGCCCCAGCATTTT. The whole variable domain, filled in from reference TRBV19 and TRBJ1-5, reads DGGITQSPKYLFRKEGQNVTLSCEQNLNHDAMYWYRQDPGQGLRLIYYSQIVNDFQKGDIAEGYSVSREKKESFPLTVTSAQKNPTAFYLCASEYVRQGTYSNQPQHFGDGTRLSIL.